This T cell receptor (beta chain) was found in a study of T cell responses to AZD1222 COVID-19 vaccine. Overall study findings and caveats: Reports say nearly half of spike-specific TCRs go after unmutated variant regions.

Here immunoSEQ multiplex PCR was the method, and the copy in TCRdb shows in-frame clones only, minus some. The sample shows 150,000 or so clones, 80% to 95% of them seen only once. Details on this clone: Its antigen is undetermined.

CDR1 is SGHVS, CDR2 FQNEAQ, per germline. The germline V and J ends were trimmed by 1 base and 4 bases, with 13 bases remaining between them. CDR3 length: 15 amino acids. The TCR sequence derives from an adult in good health. Sequencing was performed on peripheral blood, taken on day 0 of AZD1222 vaccination. The chain is built from TRBV7-8 and TRBJ2-5, with D maybe TRBD1 (6 bases). The CDR3 coding sequence is TGTGCCAGCAGCTTAGGATCAGGGGCCACAGAGACCCAGTACTTC. It specifies CASSLGSGATETQYF.